This record concerns one T cell receptor beta chain sequence. In the original analysis: From reference gene primer amplification, estimates of nucleated cell counts were derived. Assay used: immunoSEQ multiplex PCR; TCRdb lists only in-frame clones, some missing. V, J and clone size derive from that table, while D and trimming were established from the DNA sequence. The repertoire has a few hundred thousand clones, approximately 80% of them found once; the top ten carry 8% to 11%. This sample is part of a study of blood T cell repertoires in COVID-19. Study as a whole: PBMCs, B-cell-depleted T cells, or T cells provided the cDNA or gDNA that made up the material.

This clonotype originated in a woman of 80 years or more with COVID-19, enrolled during active disease. Sequenced sample: peripheral blood.

The CDR3 DNA follows: TGTGCCAGCTCACCACCTTCGGGACAGGGGGCGCTTGGCTACACCTTC. Amino acids: CASSPPSGQGALGYTF. This sequence joins TRBV18 and TRBJ1-2; TRBD1 matches 12 bases. Germline V gives CDR1 KGHSH, CDR2 LQKENI. CDR3 length: 16 amino acids. V lost 0 bases to trimming and J lost 7 bases; unmatched junction nucleotides: 6.